This T cell receptor beta chain was captured by sequencing in a study of blood T cell repertoires in COVID-19. Study information: Samples of COVID-19 (acute and convalescent) were obtained from the United States, Italy and Spain. Nucleic acid was either cDNA or gDNA, and it came from T cells, B-cell-depleted T cells, or PBMCs.

The CDR3 extends over 16 amino acids. V lost 2 bases, J lost 0 bases, and 11 bases lay in between. CDR1 and CDR2 (germline): KGHSH, LQKENI. As processed by the authors: Reference gene primer amplification gave estimated nucleated cell counts. Assay: immunoSEQ multiplex PCR; the TCRdb copy retains only in-frame clones and omits some. V, J and clone size are those of that table, while D and trimming were read from the DNA. The table includes 45,000 to 70,000 clones, under 90% detected once. The sample taken for sequencing was peripheral blood. This receptor was identified in a woman over 75 with acute or convalescent COVID-19. V gene TRBV18 combines with J gene TRBJ1-5, with D perhaps matching TRBD1 (5 bases). The CDR3 coding sequence is TGTGCCAGCTCACCATCTGGGGGGAATAGCAATCAGCCCCAGCATTTT. Amino acid sequence: CASSPSGGNSNQPQHF.